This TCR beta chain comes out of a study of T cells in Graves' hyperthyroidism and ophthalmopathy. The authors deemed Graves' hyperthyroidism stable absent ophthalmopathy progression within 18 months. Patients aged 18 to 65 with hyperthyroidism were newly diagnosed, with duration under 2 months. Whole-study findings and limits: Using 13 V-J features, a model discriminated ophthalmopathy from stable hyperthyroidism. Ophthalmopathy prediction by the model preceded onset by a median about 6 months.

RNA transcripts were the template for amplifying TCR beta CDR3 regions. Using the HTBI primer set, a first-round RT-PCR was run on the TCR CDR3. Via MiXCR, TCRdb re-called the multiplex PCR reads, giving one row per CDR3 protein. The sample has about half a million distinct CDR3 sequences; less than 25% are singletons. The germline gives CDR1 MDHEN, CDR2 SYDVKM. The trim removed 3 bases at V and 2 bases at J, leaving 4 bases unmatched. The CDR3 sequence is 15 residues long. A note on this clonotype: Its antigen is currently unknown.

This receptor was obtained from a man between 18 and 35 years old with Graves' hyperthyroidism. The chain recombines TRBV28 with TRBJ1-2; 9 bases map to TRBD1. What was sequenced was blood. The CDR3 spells CASSFPGQGNYGYTF. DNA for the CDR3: TGTGCCAGCAGTTTCCCAGGACAGGGGAACTATGGCTACACCTTC.